This T cell receptor (beta chain) was recovered during a study of regulatory dendritic cells for organ transplantation. About the research overall: Regulatory dendritic cells were monocyte-derived, receiving vitamin D3 on days 0 and 4 and IL-10 on day 4.

TCRdb's table, derived via immunoSEQ multiplex PCR, lists solely in-frame clones and lacks some. The sample shows about 20,000 clones, over 75% of them seen only once. Sorted subsets were CFSE-labeled and cultured roughly five days with allogeneic dendritic cells. FACS sorted CD4+ or CD8+ T cells into CD45RA+ naive and CD45RO+ memory. For this clone: Antigen: not known.

Study outcomes and limitations: Memory CD8+ T cells were the most oligoclonal; naive cells were highly diverse. Between individuals, the alloreactive memory CD8+ T cell pool differed considerably.

This sequence originates from a human donor in good health. The material sequenced was memory CD4+ T cells from blood cultured with regulatory dendritic cells. Sample subset: CD45RO+ memory T cells.

The CDR3 loop is CASSLRVVSGDEQFF. Written as DNA, the CDR3 is TGTGCCAGCAGCTTAAGGGTAGTAAGCGGCGATGAGCAGTTCTTC. This chain uses TRBV5-4 with TRBJ2-1; D perhaps matches TRBD2 (5 bases). The length of the CDR3 is 15 residues. V gave up 2 bases and J gave up 8 bases, with 17 bases separating them. CDR1 and CDR2 (germline): SGHNT, YYREEE (reference sequence).